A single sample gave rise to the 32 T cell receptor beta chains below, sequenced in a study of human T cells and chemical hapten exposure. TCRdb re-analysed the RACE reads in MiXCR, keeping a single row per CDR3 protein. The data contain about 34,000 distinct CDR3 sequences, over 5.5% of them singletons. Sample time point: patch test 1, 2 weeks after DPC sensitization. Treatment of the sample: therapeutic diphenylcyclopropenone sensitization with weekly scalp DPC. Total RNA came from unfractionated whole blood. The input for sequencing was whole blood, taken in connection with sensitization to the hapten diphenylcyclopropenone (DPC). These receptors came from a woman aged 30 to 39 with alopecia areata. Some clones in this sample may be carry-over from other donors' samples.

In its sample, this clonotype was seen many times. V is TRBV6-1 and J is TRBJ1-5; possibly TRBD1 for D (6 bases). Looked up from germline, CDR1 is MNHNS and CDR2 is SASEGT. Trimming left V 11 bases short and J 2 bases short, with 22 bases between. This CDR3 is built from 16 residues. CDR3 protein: CAASRGGASGNQPQHF. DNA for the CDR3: TGTGCCGCCAGCCGTGGGGGGGCTTCAGGCAATCAGCCCCAGCATTTT.

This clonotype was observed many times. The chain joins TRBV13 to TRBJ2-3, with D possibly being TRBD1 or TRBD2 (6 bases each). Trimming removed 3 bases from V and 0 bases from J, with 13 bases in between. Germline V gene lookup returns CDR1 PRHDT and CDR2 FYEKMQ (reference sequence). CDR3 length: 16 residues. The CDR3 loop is CASSFVSGASTDTQYF. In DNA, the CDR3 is TGTGCCAGCAGCTTCGTATCGGGGGCTAGCACAGATACGCAGTATTTT.

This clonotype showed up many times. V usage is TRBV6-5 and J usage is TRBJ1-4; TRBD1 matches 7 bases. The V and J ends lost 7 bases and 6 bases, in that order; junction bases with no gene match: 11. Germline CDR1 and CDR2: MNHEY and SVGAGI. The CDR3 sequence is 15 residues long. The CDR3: CASKGRGGGYEKLFF. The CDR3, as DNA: TGTGCCAGCAAAGGCCGGGGAGGGGGCTATGAAAAACTGTTTTTT.

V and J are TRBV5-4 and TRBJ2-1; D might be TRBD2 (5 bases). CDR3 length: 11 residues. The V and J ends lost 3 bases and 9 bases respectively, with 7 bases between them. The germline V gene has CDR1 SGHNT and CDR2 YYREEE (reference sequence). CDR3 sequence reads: CASSSGSEQFF. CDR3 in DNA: TGTGCCAGCAGCTCGGGGAGTGAGCAGTTCTTC.

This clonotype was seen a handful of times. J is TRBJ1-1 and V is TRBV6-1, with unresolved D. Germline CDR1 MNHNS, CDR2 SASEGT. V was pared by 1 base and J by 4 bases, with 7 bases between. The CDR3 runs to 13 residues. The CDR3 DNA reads TGTGCCAGCAGTGAAGTGTGGGGCACTGAAGCTTTCTTT. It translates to CASSEVWGTEAFF.

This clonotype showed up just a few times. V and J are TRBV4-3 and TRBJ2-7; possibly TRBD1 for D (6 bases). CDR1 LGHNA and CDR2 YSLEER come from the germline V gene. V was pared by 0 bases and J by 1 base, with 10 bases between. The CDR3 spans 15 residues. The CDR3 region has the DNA TGCGCCAGCAGCCAAGATAGCGACAGGTCCTACGAGCAGTACTTC. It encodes CASSQDSDRSYEQYF.

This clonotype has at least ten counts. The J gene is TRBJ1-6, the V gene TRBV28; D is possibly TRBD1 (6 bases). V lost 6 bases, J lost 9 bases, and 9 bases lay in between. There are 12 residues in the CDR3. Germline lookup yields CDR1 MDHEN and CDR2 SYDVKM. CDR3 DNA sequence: TGTGCCAGCAGCCTACAGGGTTCACCCCTCCACTTT. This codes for CASSLQGSPLHF. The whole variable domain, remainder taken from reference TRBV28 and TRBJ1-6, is DVKVTQSSRYLVKRTGEKVFLECVQDMDHENMFWYRQDPGLGLRLIYFSYDVKMKEKGDIPEGYSVSREKKERFSLILESASTNQTSMYLCASSLQGSPLHFGNGTRLTVT.

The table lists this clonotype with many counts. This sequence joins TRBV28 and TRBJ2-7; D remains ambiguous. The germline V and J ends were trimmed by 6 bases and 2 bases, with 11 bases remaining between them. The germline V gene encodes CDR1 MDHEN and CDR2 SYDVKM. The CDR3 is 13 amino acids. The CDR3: CASRVKGTYEQYF. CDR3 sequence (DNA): TGTGCCAGCAGGGTGAAAGGGACCTACGAGCAGTACTTC.

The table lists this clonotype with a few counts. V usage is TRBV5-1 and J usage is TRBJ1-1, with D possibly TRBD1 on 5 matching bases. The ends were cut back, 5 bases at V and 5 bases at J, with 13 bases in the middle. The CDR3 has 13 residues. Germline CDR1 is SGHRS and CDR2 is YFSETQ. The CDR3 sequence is CASSGEGLTEAFF. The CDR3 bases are TGCGCCAGCAGTGGGGAGGGGCTGACTGAAGCTTTCTTT.

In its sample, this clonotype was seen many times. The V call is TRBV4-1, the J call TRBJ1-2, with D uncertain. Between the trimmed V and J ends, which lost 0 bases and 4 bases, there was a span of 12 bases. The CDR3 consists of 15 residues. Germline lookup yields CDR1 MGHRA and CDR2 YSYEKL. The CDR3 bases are TGCGCCAGCAGCCAAGATTTACGGGGAAGCTATGGCTACACCTTC. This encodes CASSQDLRGSYGYTF.

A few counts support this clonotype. The CDR3 loop reads CASSSQGSWTGELFF. CDR3 DNA sequence: TGTGCCAGCAGTTCCCAGGGTTCCTGGACCGGGGAGCTGTTTTTT. This chain connects TRBV28 to TRBJ2-2; D is perhaps TRBD1 (5 bases). This CDR3 has 15 residues. Germline CDR1 and CDR2: MDHEN and SYDVKM. Trimming took off 4 bases at V and 5 bases at J, with 14 bases between the two ends.

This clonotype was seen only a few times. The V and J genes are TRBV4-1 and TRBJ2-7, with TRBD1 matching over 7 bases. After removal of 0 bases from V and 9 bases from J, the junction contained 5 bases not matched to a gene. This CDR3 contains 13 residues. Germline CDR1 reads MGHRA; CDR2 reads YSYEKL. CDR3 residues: CASSQDLDRAQYF. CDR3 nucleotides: TGCGCCAGCAGCCAAGACCTCGACAGGGCGCAGTACTTC.

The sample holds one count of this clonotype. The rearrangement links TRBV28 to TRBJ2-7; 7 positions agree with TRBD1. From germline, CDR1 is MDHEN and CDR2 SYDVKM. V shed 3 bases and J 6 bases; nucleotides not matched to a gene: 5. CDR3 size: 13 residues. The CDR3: CASSLQGVGEQYF. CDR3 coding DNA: TGTGCCAGCAGTTTGCAGGGGGTGGGCGAGCAGTACTTC.

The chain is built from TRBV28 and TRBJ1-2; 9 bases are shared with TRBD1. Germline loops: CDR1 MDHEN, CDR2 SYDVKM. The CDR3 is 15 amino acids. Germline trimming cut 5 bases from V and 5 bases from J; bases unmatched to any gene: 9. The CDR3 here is CASSPSGTGWYGYTF. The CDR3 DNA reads TGTGCCAGCAGTCCATCCGGGACAGGGTGGTATGGCTACACCTTC.

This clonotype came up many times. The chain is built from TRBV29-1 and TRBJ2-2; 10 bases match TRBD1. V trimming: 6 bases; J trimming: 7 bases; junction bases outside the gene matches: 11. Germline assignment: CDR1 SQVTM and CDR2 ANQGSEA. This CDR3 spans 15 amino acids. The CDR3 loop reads CSVQERTGGFGELFF. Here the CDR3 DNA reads TGCAGCGTCCAGGAGAGGACAGGGGGTTTCGGGGAGCTGTTTTTT.

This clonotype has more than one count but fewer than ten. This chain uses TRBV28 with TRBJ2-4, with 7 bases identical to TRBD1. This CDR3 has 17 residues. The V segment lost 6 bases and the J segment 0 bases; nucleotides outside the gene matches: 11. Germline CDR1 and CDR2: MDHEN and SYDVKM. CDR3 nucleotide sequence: TGTGCCAGCAGCCCTTACAGGGGTCGACTAGCCAAAAACATTCAGTACTTC. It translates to CASSPYRGRLAKNIQYF. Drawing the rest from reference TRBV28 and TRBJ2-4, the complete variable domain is DVKVTQSSRYLVKRTGEKVFLECVQDMDHENMFWYRQDPGLGLRLIYFSYDVKMKEKGDIPEGYSVSREKKERFSLILESASTNQTSMYLCASSPYRGRLAKNIQYFGAGTRLSVL.

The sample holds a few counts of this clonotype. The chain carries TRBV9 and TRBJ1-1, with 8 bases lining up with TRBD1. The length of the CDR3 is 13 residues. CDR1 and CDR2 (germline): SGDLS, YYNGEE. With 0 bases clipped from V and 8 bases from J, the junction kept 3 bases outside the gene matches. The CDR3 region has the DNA TGTGCCAGCAGCGTAGCATACAGGGGGGAAGCTTTCTTT. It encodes CASSVAYRGEAFF.

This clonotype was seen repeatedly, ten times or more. CDR3 DNA sequence: TGCGCCAGCAGCCAAGATCGCAGGGAGTACACTGAAGCTTTCTTT. This translates into CASSQDRREYTEAFF. This chain joins TRBV4-1 and TRBJ1-1, with D tentatively TRBD1 (5 bases). Germline V gene sequence: CDR1 MGHRA, CDR2 YSYEKL. This CDR3 comprises 15 residues. V was shortened by 0 bases and J by 3 bases, with 11 bases between the two germline ends.

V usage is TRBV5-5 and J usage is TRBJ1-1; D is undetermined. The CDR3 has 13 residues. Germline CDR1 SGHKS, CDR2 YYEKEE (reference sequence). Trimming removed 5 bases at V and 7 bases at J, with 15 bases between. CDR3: CASRPSPAHEAFF. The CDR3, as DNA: TGTGCCAGCAGACCGTCTCCGGCACATGAAGCTTTCTTT.

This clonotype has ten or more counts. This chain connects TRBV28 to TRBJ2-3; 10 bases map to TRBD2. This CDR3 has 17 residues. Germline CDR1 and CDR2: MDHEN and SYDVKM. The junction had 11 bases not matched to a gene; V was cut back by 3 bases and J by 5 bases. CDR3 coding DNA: TGTGCCAGCAGTTTGGCAGCGGGGGGGGGGGTAAGAGATACGCAGTATTTT. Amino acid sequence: CASSLAAGGGVRDTQYF.

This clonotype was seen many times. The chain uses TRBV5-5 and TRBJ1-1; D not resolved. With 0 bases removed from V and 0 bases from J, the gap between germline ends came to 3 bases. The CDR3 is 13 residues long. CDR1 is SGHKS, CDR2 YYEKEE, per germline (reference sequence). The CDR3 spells CASSLDVNTEAFF. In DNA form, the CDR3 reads TGTGCCAGCAGCTTGGATGTGAACACTGAAGCTTTCTTT. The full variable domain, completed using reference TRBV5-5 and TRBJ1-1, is DAGVTQSPTHLIKTRGQQVTLRCSPISGHKSVSWYQQVLGQGPQFIFQYYEKEERGRGNFPDRFSARQFPNYSSELNVNALLLGDSALYLCASSLDVNTEAFFGQGTRLTVV.

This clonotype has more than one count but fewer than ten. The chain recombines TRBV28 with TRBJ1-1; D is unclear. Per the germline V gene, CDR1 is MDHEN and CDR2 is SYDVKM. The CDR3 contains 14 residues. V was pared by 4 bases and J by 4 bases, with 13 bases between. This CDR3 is CASSSGLWGTEAFF. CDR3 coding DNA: TGTGCCAGCAGTTCGGGCCTCTGGGGCACTGAAGCTTTCTTT.

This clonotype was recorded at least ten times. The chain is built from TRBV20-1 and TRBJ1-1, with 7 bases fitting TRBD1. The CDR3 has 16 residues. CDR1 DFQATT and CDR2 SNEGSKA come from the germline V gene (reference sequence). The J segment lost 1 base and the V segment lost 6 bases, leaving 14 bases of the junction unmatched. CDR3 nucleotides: TGCAGTGCCTCACGACAGGGATGGAGGGGGAACACTGAAGCTTTCTTT. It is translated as CSASRQGWRGNTEAFF.

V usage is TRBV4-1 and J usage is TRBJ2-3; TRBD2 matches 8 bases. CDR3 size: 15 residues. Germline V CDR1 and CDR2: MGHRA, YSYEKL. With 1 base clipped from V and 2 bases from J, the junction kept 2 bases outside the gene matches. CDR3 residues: CASSQVAGTTDTQYF. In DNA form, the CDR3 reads TGCGCCAGCAGCCAAGTAGCGGGGACCACAGATACGCAGTATTTT.

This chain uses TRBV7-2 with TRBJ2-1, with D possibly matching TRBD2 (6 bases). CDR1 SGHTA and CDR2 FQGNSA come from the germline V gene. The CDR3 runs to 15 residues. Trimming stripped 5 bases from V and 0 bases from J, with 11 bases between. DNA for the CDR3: TGTGCCAGCAGCCTTAGCGGAAGCTCCTACAATGAGCAGTTCTTC. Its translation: CASSLSGSSYNEQFF.

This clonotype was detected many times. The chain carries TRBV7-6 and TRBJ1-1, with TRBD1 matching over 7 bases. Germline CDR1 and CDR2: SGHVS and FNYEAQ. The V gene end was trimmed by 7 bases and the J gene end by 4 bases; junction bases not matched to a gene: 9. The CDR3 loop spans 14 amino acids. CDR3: CASTFGGGGTEAFF. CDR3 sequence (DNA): TGTGCCAGCACATTCGGAGGGGGCGGCACTGAAGCTTTCTTT.

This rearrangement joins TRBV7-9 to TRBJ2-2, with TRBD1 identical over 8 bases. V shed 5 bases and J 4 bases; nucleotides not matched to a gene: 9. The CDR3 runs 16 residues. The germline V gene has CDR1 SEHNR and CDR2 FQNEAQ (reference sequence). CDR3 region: CASSPATGAPTGELFF. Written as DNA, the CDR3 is TGTGCCAGCAGCCCCGCGACAGGGGCTCCCACCGGGGAGCTGTTTTTT. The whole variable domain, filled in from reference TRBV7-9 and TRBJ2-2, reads DTGVSQNPRHKITKRGQNVTFRCDPISEHNRLYWYRQTLGQGPEFLTYFQNEAQLEKSRLLSDRFSAERPKGSFSTLEIQRTEQGDSAMYLCASSPATGAPTGELFFGEGSRLTVL.

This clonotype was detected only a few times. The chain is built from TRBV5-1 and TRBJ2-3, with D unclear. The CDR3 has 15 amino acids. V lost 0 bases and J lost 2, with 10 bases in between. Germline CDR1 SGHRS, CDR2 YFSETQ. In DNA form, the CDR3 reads TGCGCCAGCAGCTTGGAGGCTGACCACACAGATACGCAGTATTTT. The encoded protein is CASSLEADHTDTQYF.

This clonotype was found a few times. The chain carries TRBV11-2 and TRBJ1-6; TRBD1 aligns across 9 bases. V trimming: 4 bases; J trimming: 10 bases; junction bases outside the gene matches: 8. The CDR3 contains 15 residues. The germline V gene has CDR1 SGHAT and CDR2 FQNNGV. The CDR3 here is CASSSQGARRSPLHF. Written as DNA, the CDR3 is TGTGCCAGCAGCTCACAGGGGGCCCGCAGGTCACCCCTCCACTTT.

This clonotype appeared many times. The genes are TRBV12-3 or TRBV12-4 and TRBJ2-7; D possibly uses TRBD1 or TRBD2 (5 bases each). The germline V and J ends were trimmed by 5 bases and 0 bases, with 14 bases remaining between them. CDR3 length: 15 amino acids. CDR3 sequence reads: CASSIGTVSSYEQYF. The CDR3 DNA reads TGTGCCAGCAGTATAGGGACGGTTAGCTCCTACGAGCAGTACTTC.

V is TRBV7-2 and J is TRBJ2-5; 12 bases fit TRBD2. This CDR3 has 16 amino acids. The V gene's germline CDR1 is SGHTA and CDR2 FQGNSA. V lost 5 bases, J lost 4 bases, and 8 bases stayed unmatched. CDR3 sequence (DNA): TGTGCCAGCAGCCCACGGACTAGCGGGGAAGCAGAGACCCAGTACTTC. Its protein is CASSPRTSGEAETQYF.

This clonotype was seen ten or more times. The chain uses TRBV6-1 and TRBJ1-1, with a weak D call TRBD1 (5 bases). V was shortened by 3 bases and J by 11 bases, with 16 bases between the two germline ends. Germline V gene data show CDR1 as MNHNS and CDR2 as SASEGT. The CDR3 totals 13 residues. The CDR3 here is CASSEGDRLPAFF. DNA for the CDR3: TGTGCCAGCAGTGAGGGAGACAGACTCCCCGCTTTCTTT.